This entry describes one T cell receptor (beta chain). Its specificity is unknown. V lost 3 bases to trimming and J lost 3 bases, with 15 bases between them. Germline V gene sequence: CDR1 GTSNPN, CDR2 SVGIG (reference sequence). The CDR3 spans 15 residues. The assay was immunoSEQ multiplex PCR, and TCRdb's table has in-frame clones only and misses some. Here the sample spans some 83,000 clones, roughly 89% being singletons. This specimen belongs to a study of graft-versus-host responses after intestinal transplantation. At the level of the study: Multivisceral, liver-intestinal, or isolated intestinal transplants were given to recipients.

The study, taken as a whole, reports: Recipient-marrow GvH clones were detected, some having first appeared in ileum or blood. Within allografts, high graft-versus-host to host-versus-graft clonal ratios were seen among patients with graft-donor T cell macrochimerism.

The rearrangement joins TRBV30 to TRBJ1-5; no clear D gene. The sequence was obtained from a human donor who received an intestinal transplant. Sequencing used unstimulated CD4+ T cells sorted from spleen or lymph node cells, obtained before intestinal transplant. The CDR3: CAWSSTRGNNQPQHF. The CDR3 DNA reads TGTGCCTGGAGCTCGACTCGGGGAAACAATCAGCCCCAGCATTTT.